This T cell receptor beta chain appears in the sequencing data of a study of OX40 agonist ivuxolimab in advanced cancers. Using immunoSEQ multiplex PCR, the repertoire was profiled, and TCRdb retains in-frame clones only, with some absent. Of some 70,000 clones in the sample, approximately 90% were seen once. This sequence originates from an adult with an advanced solid tumor such as melanoma, head and neck, liver or kidney cancer. Sample: CD4+ or CD8+ T cells sorted from blood, taken in a trial of the OX40 agonist ivuxolimab.

The CDR3 coding sequence is TGTGCCAGCAGCCAAGATGGGTCTTTCCAAGAGACCCAGTACTTC. It codes for CASSQDGSFQETQYF. J is TRBJ2-5 and V is TRBV14; D gene unclear. Trimming stripped 0 bases from V and 1 base from J, with 9 bases between. The CDR3 consists of 15 residues. Germline loops: CDR1 SGHDN, CDR2 FVKESK.